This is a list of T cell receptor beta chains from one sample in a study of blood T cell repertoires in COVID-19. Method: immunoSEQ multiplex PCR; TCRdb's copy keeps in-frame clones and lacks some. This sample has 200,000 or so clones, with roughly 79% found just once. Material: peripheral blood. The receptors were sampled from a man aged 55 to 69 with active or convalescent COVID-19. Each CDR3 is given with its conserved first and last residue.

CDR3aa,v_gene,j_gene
CASSPQGTHEQYF,TRBV5-4,TRBJ2-7
CASSSPSQPQHF,TRBV28,TRBJ1-5
CATSRDTAWVAGELFF,TRBV15,TRBJ2-2
CASSLDAGGREQYF,TRBV5-1,TRBJ2-7
CASSLGVTNTEAFF,TRBV28,TRBJ1-1
CASSQFTTSGLVNEQFF,TRBV4-2,TRBJ2-1
CASSRGWQPQHF,TRBV12-3/TRBV12-4,TRBJ1-5
CSVARTGELFF,TRBV29-1,TRBJ2-2
CASSNVGGQGDRVVDSPLHF,TRBV21-1,TRBJ1-6
CASRADRATYEQYF,TRBV7-2,TRBJ2-7
CASNPTNRGASSYEQYF,TRBV19,TRBJ2-7
CASSVSSNTEAFF,TRBV9,TRBJ1-1
CASSPSGIVEQYF,TRBV3-1/TRBV3-2,TRBJ2-7
CASSSGTGDTGELFF,TRBV5-6,TRBJ2-2
CASSLPGLPSNQPQHF,TRBV7-2,TRBJ1-5
CASSLPSGRAPEQYF,TRBV11-2,TRBJ2-7
CATSRDRGRDEQYF,TRBV15,TRBJ2-7
CASSLWTGGVGDTQYF,TRBV28,TRBJ2-3
CASSSATSGRATDTQYF,TRBV5-1,TRBJ2-3
CASSLRRAGDTQYF,TRBV27,TRBJ2-3
CASSEVRGKNSPLHF,TRBV2,TRBJ1-6
CASSKDSLNEKLFF,TRBV5-4,TRBJ1-4